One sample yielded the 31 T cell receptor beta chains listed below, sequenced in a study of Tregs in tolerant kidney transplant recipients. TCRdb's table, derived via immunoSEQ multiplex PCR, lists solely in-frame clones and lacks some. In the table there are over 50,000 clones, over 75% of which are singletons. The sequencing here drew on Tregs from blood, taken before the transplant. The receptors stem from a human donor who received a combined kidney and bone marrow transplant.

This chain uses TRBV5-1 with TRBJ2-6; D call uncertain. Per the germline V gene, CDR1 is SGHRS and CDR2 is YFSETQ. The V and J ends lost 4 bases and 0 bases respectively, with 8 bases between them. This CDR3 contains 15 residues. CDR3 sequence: CASSPVPSGANVLTF. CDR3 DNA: TGCGCCAGCAGCCCCGTCCCCTCTGGGGCCAACGTCCTGACTTTC.

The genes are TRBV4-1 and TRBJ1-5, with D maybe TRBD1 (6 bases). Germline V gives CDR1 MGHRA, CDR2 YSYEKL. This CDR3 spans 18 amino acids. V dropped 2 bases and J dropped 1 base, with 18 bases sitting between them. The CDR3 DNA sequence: TGCGCCAGCAGCCAAAGCCCCTCAGGGGACACCAGCAATCAGCCCCAGCATTTT. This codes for CASSQSPSGDTSNQPQHF.

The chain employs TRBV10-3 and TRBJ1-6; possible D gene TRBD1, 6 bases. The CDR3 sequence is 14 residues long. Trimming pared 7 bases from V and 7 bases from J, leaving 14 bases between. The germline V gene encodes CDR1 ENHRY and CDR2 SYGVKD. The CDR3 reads CAIKGGQKNSPLHF. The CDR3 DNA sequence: TGTGCCATCAAGGGGGGGCAGAAGAATTCACCCCTCCACTTT.

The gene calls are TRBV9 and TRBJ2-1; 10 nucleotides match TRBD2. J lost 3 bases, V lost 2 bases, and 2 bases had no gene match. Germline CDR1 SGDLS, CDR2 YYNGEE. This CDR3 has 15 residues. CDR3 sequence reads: CASSVTSGCYNEQFF. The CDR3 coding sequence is TGTGCCAGCAGCGTGACTAGCGGGTGCTACAATGAGCAGTTCTTC. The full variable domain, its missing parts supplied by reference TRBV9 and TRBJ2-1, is DSGVTQTPKHLITATGQRVTLRCSPRSGDLSVYWYQQSLDQGLQFLIQYYNGEERAKGNILERFSAQQFPDLHSELNLSSLELGDSALYFCASSVTSGCYNEQFFGPGTRLTVL.

The chain's CDR3 is CASSLAMGNYEQYF. The DNA for the CDR3 is TGCGCCAGCAGCTTGGCGATGGGGAACTACGAGCAGTACTTC. This chain connects TRBV5-1 to TRBJ2-7; no definite D call. The CDR3 consists of 14 residues. Per germline, CDR1 SGHRS and CDR2 YFSETQ. Trimming stripped 0 bases from V and 3 bases from J, with 10 bases between.

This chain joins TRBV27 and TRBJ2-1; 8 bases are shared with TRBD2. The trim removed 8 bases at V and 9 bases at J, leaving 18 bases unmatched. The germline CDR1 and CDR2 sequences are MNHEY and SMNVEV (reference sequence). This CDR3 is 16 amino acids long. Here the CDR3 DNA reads TGTGCCAGCCGGGGGGGGTCTAGCGGATACAAGGGTGAGCAGTTCTTC. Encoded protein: CASRGGSSGYKGEQFF.

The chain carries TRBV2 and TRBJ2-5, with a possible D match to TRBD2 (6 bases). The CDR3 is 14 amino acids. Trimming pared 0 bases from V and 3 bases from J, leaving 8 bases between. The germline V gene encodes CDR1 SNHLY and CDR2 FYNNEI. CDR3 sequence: CASSEAWGEETQYF. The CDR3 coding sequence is TGTGCCAGCAGTGAAGCGTGGGGGGAAGAGACCCAGTACTTC.

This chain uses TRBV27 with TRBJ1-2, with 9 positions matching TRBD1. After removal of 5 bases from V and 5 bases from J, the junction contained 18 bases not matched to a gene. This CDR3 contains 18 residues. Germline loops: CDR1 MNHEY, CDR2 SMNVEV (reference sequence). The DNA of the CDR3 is TGTGCCAGCAGTCCCGACCTCCGGGACAGGGTACGTGGGTATGGCTACACCTTC. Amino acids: CASSPDLRDRVRGYGYTF.

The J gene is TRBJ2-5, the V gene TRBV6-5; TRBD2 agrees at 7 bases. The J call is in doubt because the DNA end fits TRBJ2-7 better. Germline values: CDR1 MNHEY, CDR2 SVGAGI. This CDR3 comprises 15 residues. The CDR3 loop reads CASSYSEGGTYEQYF. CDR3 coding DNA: TGTGCCAGCAGTTACTCGGAGGGAGGGACCTACGAGCAGTACTTC.

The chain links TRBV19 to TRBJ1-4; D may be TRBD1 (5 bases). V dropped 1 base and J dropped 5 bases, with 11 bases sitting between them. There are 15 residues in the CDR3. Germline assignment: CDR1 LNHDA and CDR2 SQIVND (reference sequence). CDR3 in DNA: TGTGCCAGTAGTATAGGGGCAGGGCCAAATGAAAAACTGTTTTTT. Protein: CASSIGAGPNEKLFF. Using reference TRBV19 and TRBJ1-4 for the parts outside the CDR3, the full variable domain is DGGITQSPKYLFRKEGQNVTLSCEQNLNHDAMYWYRQDPGQGLRLIYYSQIVNDFQKGDIAEGYSVSREKKESFPLTVTSAQKNPTAFYLCASSIGAGPNEKLFFGSGTQLSVL.

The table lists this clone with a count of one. This CDR3 is CASSLGFEQYF. The DNA of the CDR3 is TGTGCCAGCAGTTTAGGGTTCGAGCAGTACTTC. The rearrangement links TRBV28 to TRBJ2-7; D is unresolved. The germline V gene encodes CDR1 MDHEN and CDR2 SYDVKM. CDR3 length equals 11 residues. With 2 bases removed from V and 6 bases from J, the gap between germline ends came to 5 bases.

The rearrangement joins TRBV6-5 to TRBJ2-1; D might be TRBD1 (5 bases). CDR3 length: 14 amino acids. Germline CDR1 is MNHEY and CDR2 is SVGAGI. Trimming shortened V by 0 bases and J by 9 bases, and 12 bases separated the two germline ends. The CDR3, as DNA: TGTGCCAGCAGTTACTCGATAGGGGTCGGTGAGCAGTTCTTC. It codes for CASSYSIGVGEQFF.

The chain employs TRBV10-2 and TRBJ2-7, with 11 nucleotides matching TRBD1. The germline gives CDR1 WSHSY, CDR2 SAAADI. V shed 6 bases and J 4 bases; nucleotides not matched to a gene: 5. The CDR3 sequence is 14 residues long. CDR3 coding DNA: TGCGCCAGCAGCCCCGGGACAGGGGGTTACGAGCAGTACTTC. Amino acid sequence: CASSPGTGGYEQYF.

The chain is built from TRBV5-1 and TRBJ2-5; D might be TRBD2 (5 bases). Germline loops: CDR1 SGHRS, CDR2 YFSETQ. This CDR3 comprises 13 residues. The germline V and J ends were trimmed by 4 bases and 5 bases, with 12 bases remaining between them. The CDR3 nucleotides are TGCGCCAGCAGCGAGTTCGGCGGGGAGACCCAGTACTTC. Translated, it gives CASSEFGGETQYF.

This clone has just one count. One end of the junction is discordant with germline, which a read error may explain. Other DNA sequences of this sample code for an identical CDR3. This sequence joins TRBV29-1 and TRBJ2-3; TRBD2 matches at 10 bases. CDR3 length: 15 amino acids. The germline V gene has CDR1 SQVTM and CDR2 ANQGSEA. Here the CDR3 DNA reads TGCAGTGTTGCCGCTAGCGGGGGTGGGGCAGATACGCAGTATTTT. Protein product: CSVAASGGGADTQYF.

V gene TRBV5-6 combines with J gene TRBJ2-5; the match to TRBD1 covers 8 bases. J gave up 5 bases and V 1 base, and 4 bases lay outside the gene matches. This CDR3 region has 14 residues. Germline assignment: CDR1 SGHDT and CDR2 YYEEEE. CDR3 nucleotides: TGTGCCAGCAGCTTGACAGGGGGAGGCGAGACCCAGTACTTC. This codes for CASSLTGGGETQYF.

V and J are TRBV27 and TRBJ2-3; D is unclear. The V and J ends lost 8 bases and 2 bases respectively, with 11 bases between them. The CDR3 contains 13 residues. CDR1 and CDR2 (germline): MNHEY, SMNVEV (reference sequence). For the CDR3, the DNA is TGTGCCAGCCAAAGGGCTTTCACAGATACGCAGTATTTT. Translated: CASQRAFTDTQYF.

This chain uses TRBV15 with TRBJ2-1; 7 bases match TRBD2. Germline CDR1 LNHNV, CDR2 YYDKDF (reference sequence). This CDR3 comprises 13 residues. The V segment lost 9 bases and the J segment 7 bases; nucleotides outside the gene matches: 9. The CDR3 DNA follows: TGTGCCACTTGGGGGATTAGCGGGAATGAGCAGTTCTTC. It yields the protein CATWGISGNEQFF. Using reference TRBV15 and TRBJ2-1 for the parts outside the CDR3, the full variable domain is DAMVIQNPRYQVTQFGKPVTLSCSQTLNHNVMYWYQQKSSQAPKLLFHYYDKDFNNEADTPDNFQSRRPNTSFCFLDIRSPGLGDTAMYLCATWGISGNEQFFGPGTRLTVL.

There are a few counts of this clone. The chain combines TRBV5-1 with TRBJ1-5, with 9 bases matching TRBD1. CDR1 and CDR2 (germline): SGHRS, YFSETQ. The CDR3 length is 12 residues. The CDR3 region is CPSTGGHQPQHF. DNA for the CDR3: TGCCCATCCACAGGGGGCCATCAGCCCCAGCATTTT.

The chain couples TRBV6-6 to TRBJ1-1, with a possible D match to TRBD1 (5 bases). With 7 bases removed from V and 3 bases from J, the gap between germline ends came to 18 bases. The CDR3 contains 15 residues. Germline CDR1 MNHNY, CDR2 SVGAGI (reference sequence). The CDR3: CASTTVPLGDTEAFF. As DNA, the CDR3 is TGTGCCAGCACGACAGTCCCCCTCGGGGACACTGAAGCTTTCTTT.

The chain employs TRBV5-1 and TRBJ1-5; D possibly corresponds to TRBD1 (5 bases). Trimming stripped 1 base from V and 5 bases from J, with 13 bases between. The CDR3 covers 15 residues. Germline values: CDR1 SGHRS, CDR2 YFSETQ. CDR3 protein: CASSLSGDLDQPQHF. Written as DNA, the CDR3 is TGCGCCAGCAGCTTGAGTGGGGACCTCGATCAGCCCCAGCATTTT.

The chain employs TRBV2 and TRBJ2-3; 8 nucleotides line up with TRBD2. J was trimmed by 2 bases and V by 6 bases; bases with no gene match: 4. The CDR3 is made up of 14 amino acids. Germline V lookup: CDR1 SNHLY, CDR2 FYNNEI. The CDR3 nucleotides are TGTGCCAGCAGCCGACTAGCGACCACAGATACGCAGTATTTT. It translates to CASSRLATTDTQYF.

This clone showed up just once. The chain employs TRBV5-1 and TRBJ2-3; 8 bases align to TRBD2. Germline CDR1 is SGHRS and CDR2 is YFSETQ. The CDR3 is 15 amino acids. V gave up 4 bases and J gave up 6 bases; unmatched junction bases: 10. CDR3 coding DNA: TGCGCCAGCAGCGGCATTGGACTAGCTCTTGATACGCAGTATTTT. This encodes CASSGIGLALDTQYF.

CDR3 nucleotides: TGTGCCAGCAGTGATGAGGCCCGATACACTGAAGCTTTCTTT. Amino acid sequence: CASSDEARYTEAFF. J is TRBJ1-1 and V is TRBV6-1, with unresolved D. The CDR3 is 14 residues long. V lost 3 bases and J lost 3, with 11 bases in between. In germline, CDR1 is MNHNS, CDR2 SASEGT.

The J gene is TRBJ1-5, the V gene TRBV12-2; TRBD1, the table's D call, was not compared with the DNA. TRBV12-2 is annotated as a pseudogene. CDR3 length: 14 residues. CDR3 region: CASRRDRCNQPQHF. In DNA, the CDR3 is TGTGCAAGTCGAAGGGACAGATGCAATCAGCCCCAGCATTTT.

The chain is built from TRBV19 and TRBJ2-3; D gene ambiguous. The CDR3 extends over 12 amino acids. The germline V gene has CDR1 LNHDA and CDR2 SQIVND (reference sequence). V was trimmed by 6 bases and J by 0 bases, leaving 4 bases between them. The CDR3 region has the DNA TGTGCCAGTAGCCCTAGCACAGATACGCAGTATTTT. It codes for CASSPSTDTQYF.

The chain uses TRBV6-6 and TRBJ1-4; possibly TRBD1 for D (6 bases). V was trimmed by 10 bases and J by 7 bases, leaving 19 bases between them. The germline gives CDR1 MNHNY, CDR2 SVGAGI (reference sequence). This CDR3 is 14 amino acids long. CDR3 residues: CATAPRGGSEKLFF. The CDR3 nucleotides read TGTGCCACCGCCCCCAGGGGTGGATCTGAAAAACTGTTTTTT.

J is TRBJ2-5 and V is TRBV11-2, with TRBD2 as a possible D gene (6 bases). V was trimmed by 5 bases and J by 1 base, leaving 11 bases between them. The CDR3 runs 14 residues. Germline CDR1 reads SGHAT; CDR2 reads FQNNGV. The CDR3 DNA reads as TGTGCCAGCAGCAAAAGCGGGCTCCAAGAGACCCAGTACTTC. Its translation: CASSKSGLQETQYF.

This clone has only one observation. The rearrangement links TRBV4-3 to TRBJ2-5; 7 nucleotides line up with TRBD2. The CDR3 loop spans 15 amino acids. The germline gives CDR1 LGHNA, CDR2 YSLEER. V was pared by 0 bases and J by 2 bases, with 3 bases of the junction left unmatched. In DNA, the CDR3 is TGCGCCAGCAGCCAAGAGGGCGGGAGTCAAGAGACCCAGTACTTC. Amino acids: CASSQEGGSQETQYF.

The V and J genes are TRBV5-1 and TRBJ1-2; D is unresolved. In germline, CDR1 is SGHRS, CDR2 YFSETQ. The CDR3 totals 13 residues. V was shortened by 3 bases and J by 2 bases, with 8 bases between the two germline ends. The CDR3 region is CASSSDGNYGYTF. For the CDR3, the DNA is TGCGCCAGCAGCTCCGACGGGAACTATGGCTACACCTTC. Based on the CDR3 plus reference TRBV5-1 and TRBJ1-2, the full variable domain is KAGVTQTPRYLIKTRGQQVTLSCSPISGHRSVSWYQQTPGQGLQFLFEYFSETQRNKGNFPGRFSGRQFSNSRSEMNVSTLELGDSALYLCASSSDGNYGYTFGSGTRLTVV.

CDR3 protein: CASGLVLSTLEQGLLGTEAFF. In nucleotides, the CDR3 is TGTGCTAGTGGTTTGGTACTGTCTACCCTGGAGCAGGGTTTGTTAGGCACTGAAGCTTTCTTT. The gene calls are TRBV12-5 and TRBJ1-1; D is possibly TRBD1 (5 bases). V was cut by 0 bases and J by 4 bases, with 30 bases left in between. Germline V gene data show CDR1 as LGHNT and CDR2 as FRNRAP. The CDR3 has 21 amino acids.